These 25 T cell receptor beta chains share one sample of origin, sequenced in a study of PD-L1 blockade in urothelial cancer (dated by TCRdb to 2015 to 2018). Library generation was performed with the immunoSEQ multiplex PCR assay. In its TCRdb copy, this immuneACCESS table keeps in-frame sequences only and misses some clones. Where compared with another copy, unresolved V genes explain less than half of these, and the others have no known cause. The sample yields 58,000 or so clones; about 86% were counted once. Together, the top ten hold less than 3.5% of the sample. Sequencing used PBMCs, obtained around atezolizumab (anti-PD-L1) treatment. These receptors all come from a man in his fifties or sixties with urothelial cancer.

This clone was observed once. This rearrangement joins TRBV18 to TRBJ2-1; 8 nucleotides line up with TRBD1. Germline trimming cut 2 bases from V and 5 bases from J; bases unmatched to any gene: 11. The CDR3 sequence is 17 residues long. Germline lookup yields CDR1 KGHSH and CDR2 LQKENI. The CDR3 is CASSPSTPGQVNNEQFF. For the CDR3, the DNA is TGTGCCAGCTCACCATCCACCCCGGGACAGGTGAACAATGAGCAGTTCTTC.

V gene TRBV7-9 combines with J gene TRBJ2-7; D perhaps matches TRBD2 (5 bases). CDR3 length: 15 amino acids. Trimming took off 1 base at V and 7 bases at J, with 17 bases between the two ends. Per the germline V gene, CDR1 is SEHNR and CDR2 is FQNEAQ (reference sequence). For the CDR3, the DNA is TGTGCCAGCAGCTTAGTGTCCAACTCACTAGGGGAGCAGTACTTC. It yields the protein CASSLVSNSLGEQYF.

The chain has TRBV2 and TRBJ2-1; 9 nucleotides agree with TRBD1. V shed 6 bases, J shed 2 bases, and the junction held 5 bases outside the gene matches. Looked up from germline, CDR1 is SNHLY and CDR2 is FYNNEI. This CDR3 contains 15 residues. CDR3 sequence reads: CASRSGQGPYNEQFF. The CDR3 DNA reads TGTGCCAGCAGGTCGGGACAGGGCCCCTACAATGAGCAGTTCTTC.

The chain joins TRBV27 to TRBJ2-2; 8 nucleotides match TRBD2. This CDR3 is built from 15 residues. In germline, CDR1 is MNHEY, CDR2 SMNVEV (reference sequence). Losses at the gene ends were 3 bases for V and 7 bases for J; bases not matched to a gene: 7. CDR3 region: CASSFRAGGSGELFF. In DNA form, the CDR3 reads TGTGCCAGCAGTTTTCGTGCGGGAGGAAGCGGGGAGCTGTTTTTT.

The J gene is TRBJ2-1, the V gene TRBV11-2, with 7 bases fitting TRBD1. V dropped 1 base and J dropped 4; count of bases not matched to a gene: 7. This CDR3 is 16 amino acids long. CDR1 is SGHAT, CDR2 FQNNGV, per germline. In nucleotides, the CDR3 is TGTGCCAGCAGCTTAGGGGACAGATTTTTATACAATGAGCAGTTCTTC. This sequence encodes CASSLGDRFLYNEQFF. Full variable domain (remainder filled in from reference TRBV11-2 and TRBJ2-1): EAGVAQSPRYKIIEKRQSVAFWCNPISGHATLYWYQQILGQGPKLLIQFQNNGVVDDSQLPKDRFSAERLKGVDSTLKIQPAKLEDSAVYLCASSLGDRFLYNEQFFGPGTRLTVL.

The DNA for the CDR3 is TGTGCCAGCGGCTCCCGGGGCACAGATACGCAGTATTTT. This translates into CASGSRGTDTQYF. The rearrangement uses TRBV25-1 and TRBJ2-3; D is ambiguous. The CDR3 is 13 residues long. The V gene's germline CDR1 is MGHDK and CDR2 SYGVNS. Trimming cost V 8 bases and J 1 base, with 10 bases left between them.

V is TRBV9 and J is TRBJ2-1, with 9 positions matching TRBD2. This CDR3 comprises 16 residues. With 4 bases clipped from V and 6 bases from J, the junction kept 11 bases outside the gene matches. Germline CDR1 is SGDLS and CDR2 is YYNGEE. DNA for the CDR3: TGTGCCAGCAGCCCCCTCCGGACTAGCGTCGGCAATGAGCAGTTCTTC. It codes for CASSPLRTSVGNEQFF.

This clone is a singleton in its sample. The CDR3 nucleotides are TGTGCCAGCAGTTTTGACAGGGCTCACTACACTGAAGCTTTCTTT. Translation gives CASSFDRAHYTEAFF. The chain has TRBV27 and TRBJ1-1; TRBD1 agrees at 7 bases. The CDR3 is 15 residues long. The germline V gene encodes CDR1 MNHEY and CDR2 SMNVEV (reference sequence). With V trimmed by 3 bases and J by 3 bases, 7 bases remained unmatched.

This chain uses TRBV28 with TRBJ1-2; 12 positions match TRBD1. With V trimmed by 4 bases and J by 8 bases, 5 bases remained unmatched. Per the germline V gene, CDR1 is MDHEN and CDR2 is SYDVKM. The CDR3 contains 14 residues. The CDR3 here is CASSSGQGAGGYTF. The DNA of the CDR3 is TGTGCCAGCAGTTCGGGACAGGGGGCCGGCGGCTACACCTTC.

The V gene is TRBV5-4, the J gene TRBJ2-5; 7 bases are a match to TRBD1. Germline trimming cut 2 bases from V and 5 bases from J; bases unmatched to any gene: 6. This CDR3 is 14 amino acids long. Germline CDR1 SGHNT, CDR2 YYREEE (reference sequence). The CDR3: CASSFDRVSETQYF. CDR3 in DNA: TGTGCCAGCAGCTTTGACAGGGTCAGCGAGACCCAGTACTTC. The full variable domain, with the rest looked up from reference TRBV5-4 and TRBJ2-5, is ETGVTQSPTHLIKTRGQQVTLRCSSQSGHNTVSWYQQALGQGPQFIFQYYREEENGRGNFPPRFSGLQFPNYSSELNVNALELDDSALYLCASSFDRVSETQYFGPGTRLLVL.

This chain joins TRBV6-4 and TRBJ1-6; D gene unclear. The V end lost 5 bases, the J end lost 1 base, and 3 bases lay between the germline ends. The CDR3 contains 13 residues. Germline CDR1 reads MRHNA; CDR2 reads SNTAGT. CDR3 amino acids: CASSLSYNSPLHF. In DNA form, the CDR3 reads TGTGCCAGCAGTCTGTCCTATAATTCACCCCTCCACTTT.

This chain uses TRBV5-5 with TRBJ2-7; tentatively, D is TRBD1 (5 bases). CDR3 length: 16 amino acids. Germline CDR1 is SGHKS and CDR2 is YYEKEE (reference sequence). V was cut by 4 bases and J by 5 bases, with 22 bases left in between. The CDR3 region has the DNA TGTGCCAGCAGCCCCATCGGGTCCAGGGCAGGCGACGAGCAGTACTTC. This sequence encodes CASSPIGSRAGDEQYF.

This clone has a single count. This sequence joins TRBV7-6 and TRBJ2-5, with D possibly matching TRBD2 (5 bases). CDR3 size: 13 residues. Germline V gene data show CDR1 as SGHVS and CDR2 as FNYEAQ. V was pared by 7 bases and J by 7 bases, with 16 bases between. CDR3 nucleotide sequence: TGTGCCAGCACCTACGGGTTCGAGGGGACCCAGTACTTC. This sequence encodes CASTYGFEGTQYF.

This clone was picked up one time. The chain joins TRBV5-1 to TRBJ2-7; 8 bases map to TRBD2. Trimming at V came to 2 bases and at J to 5 bases, leaving 21 bases not matched to a gene. The CDR3 is 19 amino acids. CDR1 and CDR2 (germline): SGHRS, YFSETQ. The CDR3 DNA follows: TGCGCCAGCAGCTTTTCGCCGAGGGTTTCCGGGACTAGGGAAGACGAGCAGTACTTC. Its translation is CASSFSPRVSGTREDEQYF.

The chain joins TRBV5-6 to TRBJ1-1, with a weak D call TRBD1 (5 bases). Deletions cut 4 bases from V and 3 bases from J, with 13 bases between. The CDR3 loop spans 14 amino acids. Germline lookup yields CDR1 SGHDT and CDR2 YYEEEE. The CDR3: CASSLRGRYTEAFF. CDR3 in DNA: TGTGCCAGCAGCCTAAGGGGTCGGTACACTGAAGCTTTCTTT.

This rearrangement joins TRBV28 to TRBJ1-1; 8 nucleotides agree with TRBD1. The CDR3 has 13 amino acids. V shed 9 bases and J 6 bases; nucleotides not matched to a gene: 9. Germline assignment: CDR1 MDHEN and CDR2 SYDVKM. CDR3 coding DNA: TGTGCCAGTTCGTCAGGGGGCGTCGCTGAAGCTTTCTTT. Translation: CASSSGGVAEAFF. The entire variable domain, with the rest obtained from reference TRBV28 and TRBJ1-1, is as follows: DVKVTQSSRYLVKRTGEKVFLECVQDMDHENMFWYRQDPGLGLRLIYFSYDVKMKEKGDIPEGYSVSREKKERFSLILESASTNQTSMYLCASSSGGVAEAFFGQGTRLTVV.

The rearrangement joins TRBV5-8 to TRBJ1-5; TRBD1 aligns across 7 bases. Germline V gives CDR1 SGHTS, CDR2 YDEGEE. V trimming: 4 bases; J trimming: 2 bases; junction bases outside the gene matches: 6. This CDR3 region has 15 residues. This CDR3 is CASSLGQLGNQPQHF. DNA of the CDR3: TGTGCCAGCAGCCTGGGACAGTTGGGCAATCAGCCCCAGCATTTT. Drawing the rest from reference TRBV5-8 and TRBJ1-5, the complete variable domain is EAGVTQSPTHLIKTRGQQATLRCSPISGHTSVYWYQQALGLGLQFLLWYDEGEERNRGNFPPRFSGRQFPNYSSELNVNALELEDSALYLCASSLGQLGNQPQHFGDGTRLSIL.

The chain has TRBV5-3 and TRBJ2-1; the match to TRBD2 covers 9 bases. TRBV5-3 is an ORF; its function is uncertain. The CDR3 contains 14 residues. Trimming cost V 3 bases and J 5 bases; bases outside gene matches: 3. CDR3 bases: TGTGCCAGAAGCTCACTAGCGGGTGACAATGAGCAGTTCTTC. Translation gives CARSSLAGDNEQFF.

The chain has TRBV7-2 and TRBJ2-1; D is possibly TRBD1 (5 bases). V was trimmed by 1 base and J by 7 bases, leaving 14 bases between them. There are 15 residues in the CDR3. The V gene's germline CDR1 is SGHTA and CDR2 FQGNSA. CDR3 region: CASSLVSGKGNEQFF. As DNA, the CDR3 is TGTGCCAGCAGCTTAGTTAGTGGGAAGGGGAATGAGCAGTTCTTC.

The chain employs TRBV28 and TRBJ2-7, with D perhaps matching TRBD2 (5 bases). Germline values: CDR1 MDHEN, CDR2 SYDVKM. The CDR3 contains 13 residues. V lost 8 bases, J lost 2 bases, and 13 bases lay in between. The CDR3 here is CASWTSRAYEQYF. CDR3 bases: TGTGCCAGCTGGACTTCTCGGGCCTACGAGCAGTACTTC.

The chain carries TRBV5-1 and TRBJ2-4; a possible D gene is TRBD1 (6 bases). V lost 4 bases and J 8 bases, leaving 25 bases between the germline ends. Per the germline V gene, CDR1 is SGHRS and CDR2 is YFSETQ. The CDR3 is made up of 17 amino acids. CDR3 amino acids: CASSRGVGIRGYDIQYF. CDR3 coding DNA: TGCGCCAGCAGCCGAGGGGTAGGGATCAGGGGTTACGACATTCAGTACTTC.

The rearrangement joins TRBV29-1 to TRBJ1-2; 10 nucleotides line up with TRBD1. The junction had 14 bases not matched to a gene; V was cut back by 8 bases and J by 8 bases. The CDR3 spans 14 residues. Germline-derived CDR1 and CDR2 are SQVTM and ANQGSEA. The CDR3 DNA reads as TGCAGCTTATCCGGGACAGGGGCCCTTCAGGGCTACACCTTC. The encoded protein is CSLSGTGALQGYTF.

The chain joins TRBV6-5 to TRBJ1-2; D perhaps matches TRBD1 (5 bases). The germline V gene encodes CDR1 MNHEY and CDR2 SVGAGI. The CDR3 is made up of 14 amino acids. The germline V and J ends were trimmed by 6 bases and 6 bases, with 17 bases remaining between them. The CDR3 reads CASSLTRWTHGYTF. Here the CDR3 DNA reads TGTGCCAGCAGCCTCACCAGATGGACACATGGCTACACCTTC.

This chain connects TRBV7-8 to TRBJ2-1; 8 bases align to TRBD2. V shed 1 base and J 3 bases; nucleotides not matched to a gene: 5. This CDR3 is built from 16 residues. Germline V lookup: CDR1 SGHVS, CDR2 FQNEAQ. The CDR3 spells CASSLVVGRDYNEQFF. The CDR3 DNA follows: TGTGCCAGCAGCTTAGTCGTCGGGAGGGACTACAATGAGCAGTTCTTC.

A note on this clone: Other nucleotide sequences in the sample specify the same CDR3. This chain uses TRBV19 with TRBJ1-5, with 10 positions matching TRBD1. CDR3 length: 15 residues. Germline lookup yields CDR1 LNHDA and CDR2 SQIVND (reference sequence). Trimming removed 2 bases from V and 4 bases from J; junction bases left unmatched: 2. CDR3 loop: CASSIWGQGNQPQHF. DNA of the CDR3: TGTGCCAGTAGTATATGGGGACAGGGGAATCAGCCCCAGCATTTT. The full variable domain, in which reference TRBV19 and TRBJ1-5 provide the parts outside the CDR3, is DGGITQSPKYLFRKEGQNVTLSCEQNLNHDAMYWYRQDPGQGLRLIYYSQIVNDFQKGDIAEGYSVSREKKESFPLTVTSAQKNPTAFYLCASSIWGQGNQPQHFGDGTRLSIL.